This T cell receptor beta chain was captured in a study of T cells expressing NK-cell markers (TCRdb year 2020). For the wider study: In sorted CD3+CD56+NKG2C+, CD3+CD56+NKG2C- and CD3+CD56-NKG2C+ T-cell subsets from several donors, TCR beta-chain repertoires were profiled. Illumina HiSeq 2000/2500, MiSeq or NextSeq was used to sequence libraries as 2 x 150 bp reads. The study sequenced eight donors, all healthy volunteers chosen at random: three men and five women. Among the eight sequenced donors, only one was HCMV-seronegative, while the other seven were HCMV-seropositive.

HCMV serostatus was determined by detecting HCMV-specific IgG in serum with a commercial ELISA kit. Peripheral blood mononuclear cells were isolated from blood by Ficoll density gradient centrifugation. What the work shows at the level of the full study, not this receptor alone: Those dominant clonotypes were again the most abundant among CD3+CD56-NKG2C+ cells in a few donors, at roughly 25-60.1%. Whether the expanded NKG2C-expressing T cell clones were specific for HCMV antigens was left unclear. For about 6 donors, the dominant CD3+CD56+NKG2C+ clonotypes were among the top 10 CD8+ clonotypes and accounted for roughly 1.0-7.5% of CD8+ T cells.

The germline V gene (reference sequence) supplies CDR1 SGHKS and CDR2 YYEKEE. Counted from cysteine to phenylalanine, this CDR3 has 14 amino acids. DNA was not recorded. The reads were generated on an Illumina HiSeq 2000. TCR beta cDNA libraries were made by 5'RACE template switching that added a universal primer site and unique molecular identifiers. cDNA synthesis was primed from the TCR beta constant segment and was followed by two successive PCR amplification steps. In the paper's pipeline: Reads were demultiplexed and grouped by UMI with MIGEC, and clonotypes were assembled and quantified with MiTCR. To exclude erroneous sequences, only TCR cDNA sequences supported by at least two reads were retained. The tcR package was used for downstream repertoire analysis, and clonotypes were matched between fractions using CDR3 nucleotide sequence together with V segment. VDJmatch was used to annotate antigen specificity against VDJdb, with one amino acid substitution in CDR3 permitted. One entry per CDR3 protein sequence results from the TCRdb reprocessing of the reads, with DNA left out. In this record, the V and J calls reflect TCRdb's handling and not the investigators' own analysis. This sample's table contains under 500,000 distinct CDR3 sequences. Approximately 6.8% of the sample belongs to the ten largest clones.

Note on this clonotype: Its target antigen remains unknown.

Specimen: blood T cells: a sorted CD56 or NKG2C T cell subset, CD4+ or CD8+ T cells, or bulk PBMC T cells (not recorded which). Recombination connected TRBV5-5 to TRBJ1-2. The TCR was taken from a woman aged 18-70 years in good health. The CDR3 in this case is CASSLVIVGYGYTF.